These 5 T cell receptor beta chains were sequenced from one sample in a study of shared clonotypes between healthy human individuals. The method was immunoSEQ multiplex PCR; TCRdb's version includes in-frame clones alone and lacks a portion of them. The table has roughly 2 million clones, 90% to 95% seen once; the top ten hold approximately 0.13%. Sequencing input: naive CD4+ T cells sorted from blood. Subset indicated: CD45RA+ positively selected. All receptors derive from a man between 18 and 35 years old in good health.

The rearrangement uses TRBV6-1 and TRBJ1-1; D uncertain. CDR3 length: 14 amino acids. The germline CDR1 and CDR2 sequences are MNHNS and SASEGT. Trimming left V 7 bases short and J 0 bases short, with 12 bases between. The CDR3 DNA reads TGTGCCAGCAAAAGGGAGACTCTGAACACTGAAGCTTTCTTT. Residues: CASKRETLNTEAFF.

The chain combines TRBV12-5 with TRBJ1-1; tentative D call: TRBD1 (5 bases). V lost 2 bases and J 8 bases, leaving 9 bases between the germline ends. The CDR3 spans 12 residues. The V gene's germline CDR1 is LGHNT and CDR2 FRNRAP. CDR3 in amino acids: CASGLQQAEAFF. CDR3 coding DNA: TGTGCTAGTGGTTTGCAACAGGCCGAAGCTTTCTTT.

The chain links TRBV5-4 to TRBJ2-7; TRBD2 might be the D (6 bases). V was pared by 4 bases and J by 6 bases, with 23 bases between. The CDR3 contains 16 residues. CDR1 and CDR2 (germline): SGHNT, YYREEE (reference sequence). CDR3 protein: CASSAGEPRGSSEQYF. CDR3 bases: TGTGCCAGCAGCGCCGGAGAGCCCCGGGGGTCCAGCGAGCAGTACTTC.

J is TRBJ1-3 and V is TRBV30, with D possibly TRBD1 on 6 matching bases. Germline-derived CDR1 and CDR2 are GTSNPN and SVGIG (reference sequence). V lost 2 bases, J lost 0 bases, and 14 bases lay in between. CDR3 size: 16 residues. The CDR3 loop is CAWSKRDTISGNTIYF. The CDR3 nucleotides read TGTGCCTGGAGTAAGAGGGACACCATCTCTGGAAACACCATATATTTT.

CDR3 protein: CASSLQGADEKLFF. The CDR3 nucleotides are TGCGCCAGCAGCCTACAGGGGGCGGATGAAAAACTGTTTTTT. The gene calls are TRBV5-1 and TRBJ1-4; 9 nucleotides match TRBD1. V dropped 4 bases and J dropped 6; count of bases not matched to a gene: 4. This CDR3 spans 14 amino acids. The germline CDR1 and CDR2 sequences are SGHRS and YFSETQ. The entire variable domain, with the rest obtained from reference TRBV5-1 and TRBJ1-4, is as follows: KAGVTQTPRYLIKTRGQQVTLSCSPISGHRSVSWYQQTPGQGLQFLFEYFSETQRNKGNFPGRFSGRQFSNSRSEMNVSTLELGDSALYLCASSLQGADEKLFFGSGTQLSVL.